The 30 T cell receptor beta chains below were found in one sample sequenced in a study of T cell responses to AZD1222 COVID-19 vaccine. The data were produced by immunoSEQ multiplex PCR, yet TCRdb's version contains in-frame clones alone and is incomplete. This table holds about 120,000 clones, 70% to 90% found once. The sequences come from peripheral blood, collected on day 0 of AZD1222 vaccination. Every receptor here comes from an adult in good health.

The chain has TRBV7-9 and TRBJ2-2; weak D call: TRBD1 (5 bases). With 4 bases removed from V and 5 bases from J, the gap between germline ends came to 17 bases. CDR1 is SEHNR and CDR2 is FQNEAQ in the germline V gene (reference sequence). The CDR3 loop spans 16 amino acids. CDR3 protein: CASSSRQGRVTGELFF. CDR3 DNA sequence: TGTGCCAGCAGCTCACGTCAAGGCAGGGTGACCGGGGAGCTGTTTTTT.

This chain connects TRBV19 to TRBJ1-1; no clear D. The CDR3 length is 14 residues. V shed 6 bases and J shed 5 bases, with 16 bases lying between them. CDR1 is LNHDA and CDR2 is SQIVND in the germline V gene (reference sequence). The CDR3 is CASSFSVLSTEAFF. DNA for the CDR3: TGTGCCAGTAGCTTCTCCGTCTTGAGTACTGAAGCTTTCTTT.

The V and J genes are TRBV21-1 and TRBJ2-7; whether TRBD2, the table's D call, matches the DNA was not checked. TRBV21-1 has pseudogene status. The CDR3 consists of 11 residues. The CDR3 here is CARDEVPEQYF. The CDR3 nucleotides read TGTGCCAGGGATGAGGTCCCCGAGCAGTACTTC.

This clone qualifies as medium-sized. This rearrangement joins TRBV28 to TRBJ2-1, with 8 bases fitting TRBD2. The junction had 8 bases not matched to a gene; V was cut back by 4 bases and J by 6 bases. Germline CDR1 MDHEN, CDR2 SYDVKM. The CDR3 loop spans 15 amino acids. The CDR3 nucleotides are TGTGCCAGCAGTTGGGGGACTAGAGGGGCCAATGAGCAGTTCTTC. Protein sequence: CASSWGTRGANEQFF.

The chain is built from TRBV19 and TRBJ1-5; no clear D gene. V was trimmed by 7 bases and J by 0 bases, leaving 10 bases between them. Germline CDR1 is LNHDA and CDR2 is SQIVND (reference sequence). The CDR3 has 14 residues. CDR3 sequence reads: CASTAQYSNQPQHF. The DNA for the CDR3 is TGTGCCAGTACCGCACAATATAGCAATCAGCCCCAGCATTTT.

This clone is categorized as medium-sized. This chain uses TRBV5-1 with TRBJ1-6, with D perhaps matching TRBD1 (6 bases). Germline V gene sequence: CDR1 SGHRS, CDR2 YFSETQ. The CDR3 sequence is 17 residues long. The germline V and J ends were trimmed by 0 bases and 1 base, with 11 bases remaining between them. The CDR3 bases are TGCGCCAGCAGCTTGGATGGGGGCTATTCCTATAATTCACCCCTCCACTTT. Translating it yields CASSLDGGYSYNSPLHF.

The genes are TRBV27 and TRBJ2-5; D might be TRBD2 (5 bases). There are 15 residues in the CDR3. Germline values: CDR1 MNHEY, CDR2 SMNVEV (reference sequence). V was pared by 0 bases and J by 5 bases, with 13 bases between. The CDR3 loop is CASSLSAGIRETQYF. The DNA for the CDR3 is TGTGCCAGCAGTTTATCGGCCGGGATTAGGGAGACCCAGTACTTC.

In this sample, this clone turned up once. The V and J genes are TRBV19 and TRBJ2-7, with 7 bases fitting TRBD2. Germline-derived CDR1 and CDR2 are LNHDA and SQIVND (reference sequence). This CDR3 is built from 15 residues. V was clipped by 5 bases and J by 4 bases; unmatched bases: 11. The DNA of the CDR3 is TGTGCCAGTAGTGGCCTGGGAGGGGAAAGGTACGAGCAGTACTTC. Its translation: CASSGLGGERYEQYF.

J is TRBJ1-4 and V is TRBV3-1 (or the pseudogene TRBV3-2); D gene ambiguous. The CDR3 spans 16 residues. V lost 3 bases to trimming and J lost 0 bases, with 11 bases between them. CDR1 is LGHDT, CDR2 YNNKEL, per germline (reference sequence). The CDR3 spells CASSQGSSATNEKLFF. The CDR3 region has the DNA TGTGCCAGCAGCCAGGGCAGCTCTGCAACTAATGAAAAACTGTTTTTT.

The chain carries TRBV19 and TRBJ1-2; D is possibly TRBD1 (5 bases). Trimming stripped 3 bases from V and 8 bases from J, with 13 bases between. Germline V lookup: CDR1 LNHDA, CDR2 SQIVND (reference sequence). There are 13 residues in the CDR3. The CDR3 region has the DNA TGTGCCAGTAGTATCTCTCAGGGTAACGGCTACACCTTC. Translated, it gives CASSISQGNGYTF.

This clone has a handful of counts. The chain has TRBV2 and TRBJ2-7; TRBD2 agrees at 13 bases. Germline V CDR1 and CDR2: SNHLY, FYNNEI. CDR3 length: 15 residues. Germline trimming cut 6 bases from V and 1 base from J; bases unmatched to any gene: 3. CDR3 coding DNA: TGTGCCAGCAGGGAGACTAGCGGGGGGTCCTACGAGCAGTACTTC. Translated: CASRETSGGSYEQYF.

The V gene is TRBV5-4, the J gene TRBJ2-5; possible D gene TRBD2, 5 bases. The CDR3 spans 14 residues. Trimming cost V 0 bases and J 4 bases, with 10 bases left between them. Germline-derived CDR1 and CDR2 are SGHNT and YYREEE (reference sequence). The CDR3 region is CASSLGAGIETQYF. CDR3 nucleotides: TGTGCCAGCAGCTTGGGGGCGGGTATAGAGACCCAGTACTTC. The full variable domain, rest sourced from reference TRBV5-4 and TRBJ2-5, is ETGVTQSPTHLIKTRGQQVTLRCSSQSGHNTVSWYQQALGQGPQFIFQYYREEENGRGNFPPRFSGLQFPNYSSELNVNALELDDSALYLCASSLGAGIETQYFGPGTRLLVL.

This chain connects TRBV7-8 to TRBJ2-7; no definite D call. This CDR3 contains 12 residues. Looked up from germline, CDR1 is SGHVS and CDR2 is FQNEAQ. The ends were cut back, 3 bases at V and 4 bases at J, with 7 bases in the middle. The CDR3 region is CASSFSSYEQYF. DNA of the CDR3: TGTGCCAGCAGCTTTTCCAGTTACGAGCAGTACTTC.

This clone came up a few times. The gene calls are TRBV28 and TRBJ2-7; D unclear. V lost 5 bases, J lost 4 bases, and 15 bases lay in between. CDR1 and CDR2 from the germline V gene are MDHEN and SYDVKM. The CDR3 runs 14 residues. The CDR3 region has the DNA TGTGCCAGCAGTCACCCTCAGGTGAAATACGAGCAGTACTTC. As protein: CASSHPQVKYEQYF.

The chain's CDR3 is CASSLKNTEAFF. In DNA, the CDR3 is TGCGCCAGCAGCTTGAAGAACACTGAAGCTTTCTTT. The V gene is TRBV5-1, the J gene TRBJ1-1; D not resolved. There are 12 residues in the CDR3. Trimming removed 1 base from V and 1 base from J, with 2 bases in between. Looked up from germline, CDR1 is SGHRS and CDR2 is YFSETQ.

The rearrangement joins TRBV4-1 to TRBJ2-2; 9 nucleotides align to TRBD1. The CDR3 contains 14 residues. CDR1 MGHRA and CDR2 YSYEKL come from the germline V gene. J was trimmed by 7 bases and V by 6 bases; bases with no gene match: 6. CDR3 DNA: TGCGCCAGCAGTCTACAGGGGGCGGGCGGGGAGCTGTTTTTT. Its translation is CASSLQGAGGELFF.

The chain carries TRBV5-4 and TRBJ1-5; perhaps TRBD1 as D (6 bases). With 2 bases removed from V and 2 bases from J, the gap between germline ends came to 8 bases. Germline V gene lookup returns CDR1 SGHNT and CDR2 YYREEE (reference sequence). The CDR3 is 14 residues long. CDR3 in DNA: TGTGCCAGCAGCTTACAGGGTGGCAATCAGCCCCAGCATTTT. Protein sequence: CASSLQGGNQPQHF.

The V and J genes are TRBV28 and TRBJ2-3; 10 nucleotides match TRBD2. This CDR3 has 17 amino acids. Germline-derived CDR1 and CDR2 are MDHEN and SYDVKM. With 7 bases clipped from V and 1 base from J, the junction kept 11 bases outside the gene matches. This chain's CDR3 is CASTPQRGGLGTDTQYF. In nucleotides, the CDR3 is TGTGCCAGCACCCCCCAGCGGGGGGGACTGGGCACAGATACGCAGTATTTT.

The genes are TRBV29-1 and TRBJ2-2; 7 nucleotides match TRBD1. The germline V gene encodes CDR1 SQVTM and CDR2 ANQGSEA. The junction had 4 bases not matched to a gene; V was cut back by 2 bases and J by 4 bases. This CDR3 comprises 14 residues. The CDR3 DNA follows: TGCAGCGTTGAAAAGGGGGCGGGCACCGGGGAGCTGTTTTTT. Residues: CSVEKGAGTGELFF.

The rearrangement joins TRBV6-5 to TRBJ2-1, with 10 nucleotides matching TRBD1. After removal of 5 bases from V and 10 bases from J, the junction contained 8 bases not matched to a gene. Germline V gives CDR1 MNHEY, CDR2 SVGAGI. This CDR3 contains 14 residues. The CDR3 nucleotides read TGTGCCAGCAGTCCGGGACAGGGGTCACAGGAGCAGTTCTTC. This gives the protein CASSPGQGSQEQFF.

The rearrangement joins TRBV9 to TRBJ1-2; D is possibly TRBD1 (6 bases). The CDR3 runs 15 residues. The V and J ends lost 0 bases and 8 bases respectively, with 17 bases between them. Germline CDR1 SGDLS, CDR2 YYNGEE. The DNA of the CDR3 is TGTGCCAGCAGCGTAGGGGGGGGCCGAGGGTCGGGCTACACCTTC. Amino acids: CASSVGGGRGSGYTF. Based on the CDR3 plus reference TRBV9 and TRBJ1-2, the full variable domain is DSGVTQTPKHLITATGQRVTLRCSPRSGDLSVYWYQQSLDQGLQFLIQYYNGEERAKGNILERFSAQQFPDLHSELNLSSLELGDSALYFCASSVGGGRGSGYTFGSGTRLTVV.

The genes are TRBV6-5 and TRBJ2-5; 9 nucleotides match TRBD1. V was clipped by 6 bases and J by 3 bases; unmatched bases: 2. The CDR3 extends over 13 amino acids. The V gene's germline CDR1 is MNHEY and CDR2 SVGAGI. The CDR3 DNA is TGTGCCAGCAGAGGGACAGGGAAAGAGACCCAGTACTTC. Translated, it gives CASRGTGKETQYF.

V and J are TRBV5-4 and TRBJ2-3; D is possibly TRBD1 (6 bases). The CDR3 totals 16 residues. The germline gives CDR1 SGHNT, CDR2 YYREEE (reference sequence). V dropped 3 bases and J dropped 0 bases, with 14 bases sitting between them. DNA for the CDR3: TGTGCCAGCAGCTGGGGCGGACAGTCTAGCACAGATACGCAGTATTTT. Encoded protein: CASSWGGQSSTDTQYF.

This chain joins TRBV13 and TRBJ1-1, with D possibly TRBD1 on 6 matching bases. There are 16 residues in the CDR3. Trimming left V 4 bases short and J 6 bases short, with 21 bases between. Germline lookup yields CDR1 PRHDT and CDR2 FYEKMQ (reference sequence). CDR3 protein: CASSSRWGGGWSEAFF. In nucleotides, the CDR3 is TGTGCCAGCAGCTCCCGTTGGGGGGGCGGGTGGTCTGAAGCTTTCTTT.

The chain joins TRBV5-4 to TRBJ2-1; no clear D. CDR3 length equals 14 residues. Germline V gives CDR1 SGHNT, CDR2 YYREEE (reference sequence). The germline V and J ends were trimmed by 3 bases and 2 bases, with 9 bases remaining between them. The CDR3 spells CASSSVGTYNEQFF. CDR3 DNA: TGTGCCAGCAGCTCCGTCGGAACCTACAATGAGCAGTTCTTC.

The V and J genes are TRBV5-4 and TRBJ2-1; 8 bases are shared with TRBD1. The ends lost 4 bases at V and 7 bases at J; junction bases unmatched: 7. Germline-derived CDR1 and CDR2 are SGHNT and YYREEE (reference sequence). The CDR3 spans 14 residues. The CDR3 loop is CASSGRQGWNEQFF. The CDR3 bases are TGTGCCAGCAGCGGAAGACAGGGGTGGAATGAGCAGTTCTTC. Full variable domain (rest looked up from reference TRBV5-4 and TRBJ2-1): ETGVTQSPTHLIKTRGQQVTLRCSSQSGHNTVSWYQQALGQGPQFIFQYYREEENGRGNFPPRFSGLQFPNYSSELNVNALELDDSALYLCASSGRQGWNEQFFGPGTRLTVL.

The chain links TRBV21-1 to TRBJ2-7; TRBD1, the table's D call, was not compared with the DNA. TRBV21-1 is shown as a pseudogene. This CDR3 is 17 amino acids long. The CDR3 protein is CASSKEGQGAPLYEQYF. Written as DNA, the CDR3 is TGTGCCAGCAGCAAAGAGGGACAGGGGGCTCCACTCTACGAGCAGTACTTC.

This sequence joins TRBV5-1 and TRBJ2-4; the match to TRBD1 covers 7 bases. CDR1 and CDR2 (germline): SGHRS, YFSETQ. The CDR3 contains 15 residues. Trimming removed 4 bases from V and 0 bases from J; junction bases left unmatched: 4. CDR3 protein: CASSDDRVAKNIQYF. Written as DNA, the CDR3 is TGCGCCAGCAGCGACGACAGGGTAGCCAAAAACATTCAGTACTTC. The whole variable domain, filled in from reference TRBV5-1 and TRBJ2-4, reads KAGVTQTPRYLIKTRGQQVTLSCSPISGHRSVSWYQQTPGQGLQFLFEYFSETQRNKGNFPGRFSGRQFSNSRSEMNVSTLELGDSALYLCASSDDRVAKNIQYFGAGTRLSVL.

The V and J genes are TRBV10-3 and TRBJ1-5; D is uncertain. V lost 0 bases, J lost 7 bases, and 22 bases lay in between. CDR1 and CDR2 from the germline V gene are ENHRY and SYGVKD. The CDR3 totals 18 residues. This CDR3 reads CAISESNLRKRTRQPQHF. Here the CDR3 DNA reads TGTGCCATCAGTGAGTCGAATCTACGTAAACGGACTCGACAGCCCCAGCATTTT.

The rearrangement uses TRBV7-2 and TRBJ2-7, with a weak D call TRBD1 (7 bases). Trimming took 8 bases from V and 0 from J, leaving 11 bases between them. There are 13 residues in the CDR3. Per the germline V gene, CDR1 is SGHTA and CDR2 is FQGNSA. As DNA, the CDR3 is TGTGCCAGCCGCGGGACAGCCTCCTACGAGCAGTACTTC. Translating gives CASRGTASYEQYF.